Listed below are T cell receptor beta chains from one sample, sequenced in a study of cytomegalovirus exposure and HLA in healthy donors. Clones were sequenced by immunoSEQ multiplex PCR, and TCRdb holds only the in-frame ones, with some missing. The data hold 160,000 or so clones, with approximately 80% observed a single time. Source material: PBMCs. These receptors came from a man aged 25-45 years in good health and CMV-seronegative. The CDR3 runs from the conserved cysteine through the conserved F or W. The order of the fields is J gene, clone size, V gene, D gene, CDR3 protein, CDR3 DNA. The D gene is left open where the match is weak. Clone size, where shown, is once, few, many, or a class for clones that have expanded.

j_call: TRBJ1-6; clone_size: .; v_call: TRBV27; d_call: TRBD1; cdr3_aa: CASSTRDRNSPLHF; cdr3_nt: TGTGCCAGCAGCACCCGGGACAGAAATTCACCCCTCCACTTT
j_call: TRBJ2-1; clone_size: .; v_call: TRBV30; d_call: TRBD2; cdr3_aa: CAWKRTSGTYNEQFF; cdr3_nt: TGTGCCTGGAAGCGAACTAGCGGGACTTACAATGAGCAGTTCTTC
j_call: TRBJ2-7; clone_size: .; v_call: TRBV7-3; d_call: TRBD2; cdr3_aa: CASSLGLVETYEQYF; cdr3_nt: TGTGCCAGCAGCCTTGGACTAGTCGAAACCTACGAGCAGTACTTC
j_call: TRBJ1-4; clone_size: .; v_call: TRBV7-9; d_call: TRBD1; cdr3_aa: CASSSTGGEKLFF; cdr3_nt: TGTGCCAGCAGCTCGACAGGGGGCGAAAAACTGTTTTTT
j_call: TRBJ2-1; clone_size: .; v_call: TRBV2; d_call: TRBD2; cdr3_aa: CASTEGTSVYNEQFF; cdr3_nt: TGTGCCAGCACCGAGGGGACTAGCGTATACAATGAGCAGTTCTTC
j_call: TRBJ1-2; clone_size: .; v_call: TRBV28; d_call: TRBD1; cdr3_aa: CAGSPDRGPGGYTF; cdr3_nt: TGTGCCGGCAGCCCTGACAGGGGGCCCGGAGGCTACACCTTC
j_call: TRBJ1-5; clone_size: .; v_call: TRBV30; d_call: .; cdr3_aa: CAWSFGGLKNQPQHF; cdr3_nt: TGTGCCTGGAGTTTCGGGGGGCTAAAGAATCAGCCCCAGCATTTT
j_call: TRBJ1-1; clone_size: .; v_call: TRBV6-5; d_call: .; cdr3_aa: CASSPLRGEAFF; cdr3_nt: TGTGCCAGCAGTCCCCTAAGGGGTGAAGCTTTCTTT
j_call: TRBJ2-5; clone_size: .; v_call: TRBV28; d_call: TRBD2; cdr3_aa: CASSLPGGRETQYF; cdr3_nt: TGTGCCAGCAGTTTACCGGGGGGGAGGGAGACCCAGTACTTC
j_call: TRBJ1-2; clone_size: .; v_call: TRBV5-1; d_call: .; cdr3_aa: CASSLVASIANYGYTF; cdr3_nt: TGCGCCAGCAGCTTGGTGGCTTCCATTGCTAACTATGGCTACACCTTC
j_call: TRBJ2-3; clone_size: .; v_call: TRBV10-1; d_call: TRBD2; cdr3_aa: CASGRGGTDTQYF; cdr3_nt: TGCGCCAGCGGCCGGGGGGGCACAGATACGCAGTATTTT
j_call: TRBJ2-5; clone_size: few; v_call: TRBV18; d_call: .; cdr3_aa: CASSIAGLETQYF; cdr3_nt: TGTGCCAGCTCAATCGCAGGGTTGGAGACCCAGTACTTC
j_call: TRBJ2-1; clone_size: .; v_call: TRBV6-6; d_call: TRBD1; cdr3_aa: CASSYGPGQGRGEQFF; cdr3_nt: TGTGCCAGCAGTTACGGACCGGGACAGGGGAGGGGGGAGCAGTTCTTC
j_call: TRBJ2-5; clone_size: few; v_call: TRBV5-1; d_call: .; cdr3_aa: CASSGGARRETQYF; cdr3_nt: TGCGCCAGCAGCGGGGGGGCTCGAAGAGAGACCCAGTACTTC
j_call: TRBJ2-7; clone_size: few; v_call: TRBV6-1; d_call: .; cdr3_aa: CASSEGWAEQYF; cdr3_nt: TGTGCCAGCAGTGAAGGATGGGCTGAGCAGTACTTC
j_call: TRBJ2-2; clone_size: once; v_call: TRBV5-1; d_call: TRBD2; cdr3_aa: CASSLLAGGIGELFF; cdr3_nt: TGCGCCAGCAGCTTGCTAGCGGGGGGGATCGGGGAGCTGTTTTTT
j_call: TRBJ2-2; clone_size: .; v_call: TRBV11-2; d_call: .; cdr3_aa: CASSFGTWGTGELFF; cdr3_nt: TGTGCCAGCAGCTTCGGGACATGGGGCACCGGGGAGCTGTTTTTT
j_call: TRBJ2-7; clone_size: once; v_call: TRBV7-8; d_call: .; cdr3_aa: CASSLWSGEQYF; cdr3_nt: TGTGCCAGCAGCTTATGGTCGGGGGAGCAGTACTTC
j_call: TRBJ1-1; clone_size: .; v_call: TRBV10-3; d_call: TRBD1; cdr3_aa: CAIRQGNTEAFF; cdr3_nt: TGTGCCATAAGACAGGGTAACACTGAAGCTTTCTTT
j_call: TRBJ1-2; clone_size: .; v_call: TRBV7-2; d_call: .; cdr3_aa: CASSPQEGSSGYTF; cdr3_nt: TGTGCCAGCAGCCCCCAGGAGGGCTCGTCGGGCTACACCTTC
j_call: TRBJ1-2; clone_size: .; v_call: TRBV15; d_call: TRBD1; cdr3_aa: CATSRAGTGTSRYTF; cdr3_nt: TGTGCCACCAGCAGGGCCGGGACAGGGACCTCGCGCTACACCTTC
j_call: TRBJ1-1; clone_size: .; v_call: TRBV9; d_call: .; cdr3_aa: CASSVAVRGADTEAFF; cdr3_nt: TGTGCCAGCAGCGTAGCGGTCAGGGGCGCGGACACTGAAGCTTTCTTT
j_call: TRBJ1-4; clone_size: .; v_call: TRBV11-2; d_call: .; cdr3_aa: CASSPPTDEKLFF; cdr3_nt: TGTGCCAGCAGCCCACCGACAGATGAAAAACTGTTTTTT
j_call: TRBJ2-1; clone_size: .; v_call: TRBV6-4; d_call: TRBD1; cdr3_aa: CAGSRGQAYNEQFF; cdr3_nt: TGTGCCGGCAGTAGGGGACAGGCCTACAATGAGCAGTTCTTC
j_call: TRBJ2-7; clone_size: .; v_call: TRBV2; d_call: .; cdr3_aa: CASSEEKPSSYEQYF; cdr3_nt: TGTGCCAGCAGTGAAGAGAAGCCGAGCTCCTACGAGCAGTACTTC
j_call: TRBJ1-2; clone_size: .; v_call: TRBV4-2; d_call: .; cdr3_aa: CASSQDFSVHYGYTF; cdr3_nt: TGTGCCAGCAGCCAAGATTTTAGCGTGCACTATGGCTACACCTTC
j_call: TRBJ2-5; clone_size: few; v_call: TRBV4-1; d_call: TRBD1; cdr3_aa: CASSQGAGQGFVFETQYF; cdr3_nt: TGCGCCAGCAGCCAAGGAGCGGGACAGGGTTTCGTTTTTGAGACCCAGTACTTC
j_call: TRBJ2-2; clone_size: .; v_call: TRBV9; d_call: TRBD2; cdr3_aa: CASSDRLGLAGTGELFF; cdr3_nt: TGTGCCAGCAGCGACCGATTGGGACTAGCGGGAACCGGGGAGCTGTTTTTT
j_call: TRBJ1-1; clone_size: few; v_call: TRBV6-4; d_call: .; cdr3_aa: CASSRSSVTEAFF; cdr3_nt: TGTGCCAGCAGTCGGTCTTCGGTGACTGAAGCTTTCTTT
j_call: TRBJ1-6; clone_size: .; v_call: TRBV10-3; d_call: .; cdr3_aa: CAISPRDSPLHF; cdr3_nt: TGTGCCATCAGTCCACGGGATTCCCCCCTCCACTTT
j_call: TRBJ2-2; clone_size: .; v_call: TRBV27; d_call: TRBD1; cdr3_aa: CASRQGGHTGELFF; cdr3_nt: TGTGCCAGTAGACAGGGCGGACACACCGGGGAGCTGTTTTTT
j_call: TRBJ1-6; clone_size: few; v_call: TRBV19; d_call: .; cdr3_aa: CASSLKQGTNSPLHF; cdr3_nt: TGTGCCAGTAGCCTAAAACAGGGTACAAATTCACCCCTCCACTTT
j_call: TRBJ2-1; clone_size: .; v_call: TRBV14; d_call: .; cdr3_aa: CASSQDPGQPKFF; cdr3_nt: TGTGCCAGCAGCCAAGACCCAGGCCAGCCCAAGTTCTTC
j_call: TRBJ1-5; clone_size: few; v_call: TRBV7-2; d_call: TRBD1; cdr3_aa: CASSLGPDREHQPQHF; cdr3_nt: TGTGCCAGCAGCTTAGGTCCGGACAGGGAGCATCAGCCCCAGCATTTT
j_call: TRBJ1-2; clone_size: .; v_call: TRBV10-3; d_call: .; cdr3_aa: CATAPGLINYGYTF; cdr3_nt: TGTGCCACCGCGCCGGGACTGATCAACTATGGCTACACCTTC
j_call: TRBJ2-7; clone_size: .; v_call: TRBV18; d_call: TRBD1; cdr3_aa: CASSPTGTGILYEQYF; cdr3_nt: TGTGCCAGCTCTCCAACCGGGACAGGGATCCTCTACGAGCAGTACTTC
j_call: TRBJ1-5; clone_size: .; v_call: TRBV7-2; d_call: .; cdr3_aa: CASSQRIGTAGGQPQHF; cdr3_nt: TGTGCCAGCAGCCAACGAATCGGGACCGCCGGGGGTCAGCCCCAGCATTTT
j_call: TRBJ2-7; clone_size: .; v_call: TRBV30; d_call: .; cdr3_aa: CAWSVRGLYEQYF; cdr3_nt: TGTGCCTGGAGTGTACGAGGGTTATACGAGCAGTACTTC
j_call: TRBJ2-5; clone_size: .; v_call: TRBV7-2; d_call: .; cdr3_aa: CASSSEGRETQYF; cdr3_nt: TGTGCCAGCAGCTCGGAGGGCAGAGAGACCCAGTACTTC
j_call: TRBJ2-2; clone_size: .; v_call: TRBV11-1; d_call: .; cdr3_aa: CASSMGQNTGELFF; cdr3_nt: TGTGCCAGCAGCATGGGACAGAACACCGGGGAGCTGTTTTTT
j_call: TRBJ2-3; clone_size: few; v_call: TRBV4-1; d_call: TRBD2; cdr3_aa: CASSQDGNSGGWGNTQYF; cdr3_nt: TGCGCCAGCAGCCAAGATGGCAATAGCGGGGGGTGGGGGAATACGCAGTATTTT
j_call: TRBJ1-2; clone_size: few; v_call: TRBV19; d_call: TRBD1; cdr3_aa: CASSGDRGNYGYTF; cdr3_nt: TGTGCCAGTAGTGGGGACAGGGGGAACTATGGCTACACCTTC
j_call: TRBJ2-7; clone_size: .; v_call: TRBV29-1; d_call: .; cdr3_aa: CSVGARDSEQYF; cdr3_nt: TGCAGCGTTGGAGCTAGGGACTCCGAGCAGTACTTC
j_call: TRBJ2-7; clone_size: few; v_call: TRBV10-3; d_call: TRBD1; cdr3_aa: CAISESGQGASEQYF; cdr3_nt: TGTGCCATCAGTGAGTCAGGGCAGGGGGCGAGCGAGCAGTACTTC
j_call: TRBJ2-2; clone_size: .; v_call: TRBV29-1; d_call: .; cdr3_aa: CSVTGRENTGELFF; cdr3_nt: TGCAGCGTTACGGGGCGGGAGAACACCGGGGAGCTGTTTTTT
j_call: TRBJ1-1; clone_size: .; v_call: TRBV21-1; d_call: .; cdr3_aa: CASTLGGRMNTEAFF; cdr3_nt: TGTGCCAGCACCCTGGGGGGACGGATGAACACTGAAGCTTTCTTT